Below, one T cell receptor beta chain is given with its context. This sample is part of a study of blood T cell repertoires in COVID-19. Study summary: The United States, Italy and Spain provided the acute and convalescent COVID-19 samples.

Trimming left V 1 base short and J 8 bases short, with 14 bases between. The germline V gene encodes CDR1 MDHEN and CDR2 SYDVKM. This CDR3 comprises 14 residues. The data were produced by immunoSEQ multiplex PCR, yet TCRdb's version contains in-frame clones alone and is incomplete. This sample has roughly 400,000 clones, with nearly 90% found just once. The chain employs TRBV28 and TRBJ1-1, with D uncertain. The sequencing sample was made of PBMCs or T cells enriched from blood (not recorded which). The TCR was taken from a woman aged 18-30 years who had been exposed to COVID-19. The CDR3 coding sequence is TGTGCCAGCAGTTTATTCCCTGCCAGGCCAGAAGCTTTCTTT. Translated: CASSLFPARPEAFF.